One sample yielded the 9 T cell receptor beta chains listed below, sequenced in a study of PD-1 blockade in classical Hodgkin lymphoma. Time point specified: cycle 4 day 1 (C4D1), after five to seven weeks of nivolumab. Each of the patients experienced relapse following autologous stem cell transplantation, and their brentuximab vedotin exposure differed. From thawed PBMCs, CD4+ T cells were purified using magnetic negative selection. Sequencing was performed with immunoSEQ multiplex PCR; in TCRdb, only in-frame clones are kept and a portion is missing. Here the sample spans 27,000 or so clones, 75% to 90% being singletons. The source material was CD4+ T cells from blood, sampled before the fourth cycle of nivolumab. These receptors originate from a human donor with classical Hodgkin lymphoma.

The chain couples TRBV7-2 to TRBJ2-5; D ambiguous. CDR1 SGHTA and CDR2 FQGNSA come from the germline V gene. The CDR3 contains 16 residues. V was pared by 1 base and J by 4 bases, with 16 bases between. CDR3 loop: CASSLVSLGPRETQYF. CDR3 nucleotides: TGTGCCAGCAGCTTAGTCTCGTTAGGACCACGAGAGACCCAGTACTTC.

CDR3 in amino acids: CASSLARDALNYEQYF. Written as DNA, the CDR3 is TGTGCCAGCAGCTTAGCCCGGGACGCTCTAAACTACGAGCAGTACTTC. The chain uses TRBV7-2 and TRBJ2-7, with D perhaps TRBD1 or TRBD2 (5 bases each). With 0 bases removed from V and 3 bases from J, the gap between germline ends came to 15 bases. This CDR3 has 16 amino acids. Germline V CDR1 and CDR2: SGHTA, FQGNSA.

The chain links TRBV5-6 to TRBJ1-5; TRBD1 matches 7 bases. V was clipped by 4 bases and J by 4 bases; unmatched bases: 8. This CDR3 is built from 15 residues. The germline CDR1 and CDR2 sequences are SGHDT and YYEEEE. The CDR3: CASSRGGQPNQPQHF. CDR3 in DNA: TGTGCCAGCAGCCGGGGGGGACAGCCTAATCAGCCCCAGCATTTT.

V and J are TRBV5-1 and TRBJ2-3; either TRBD1 or TRBD2 may fit D (5 bases each). CDR3 length equals 16 residues. V gave up 0 bases and J gave up 0 bases, with 11 bases separating them. Germline V gives CDR1 SGHRS, CDR2 YFSETQ. The CDR3 DNA sequence: TGCGCCAGCAGCTTGGAATGGGGCGGGAGCACAGATACGCAGTATTTT. Its translation: CASSLEWGGSTDTQYF.

The rearrangement links TRBV28 to TRBJ1-1; 7 bases match TRBD1. The CDR3 is 17 amino acids. The V gene end was trimmed by 6 bases and the J gene end by 3 bases; junction bases not matched to a gene: 16. Germline loops: CDR1 MDHEN, CDR2 SYDVKM. The CDR3 nucleotides read TGTGCCAGCAGCCGGTCGGGACAGTACCGAAGGTACACTGAAGCTTTCTTT. This translates into CASSRSGQYRRYTEAFF.

The chain recombines TRBV5-1 with TRBJ2-1; no firm D call. This CDR3 comprises 14 residues. Germline CDR1 SGHRS, CDR2 YFSETQ. V lost 2 bases, J lost 2 bases, and 8 bases lay in between. CDR3 DNA sequence: TGCGCCAGCAGCTTCGGCACAGCCTACAATGAGCAGTTCTTC. Its translation: CASSFGTAYNEQFF.

The chain joins TRBV7-2 to TRBJ2-2, with 10 positions matching TRBD1. Unmatched junction bases numbered 7, after V lost 3 bases and J lost 9 bases. Per germline, CDR1 SGHTA and CDR2 FQGNSA. The CDR3 totals 15 residues. CDR3 amino acids: CASSFKATGGWELFF. The CDR3 nucleotides read TGTGCCAGCAGCTTTAAAGCGACAGGGGGCTGGGAGCTGTTTTTT.

This chain uses TRBV7-8 with TRBJ1-1; no reliable D call. The V gene lost 1 base and the J gene lost 4 bases, with 13 bases spanning the gap. The CDR3 totals 15 residues. The germline gives CDR1 SGHVS, CDR2 FQNEAQ. The CDR3 coding sequence is TGTGCCAGCAGCTTAGTCCGGGGTGATGGCACTGAAGCTTTCTTT. This translates into CASSLVRGDGTEAFF. The variable domain in full, with the rest retrieved from reference TRBV7-8 and TRBJ1-1, is GAGVSQSPRYKVAKRGQDVALRCDPISGHVSLFWYQQALGQGPEFLTYFQNEAQLDKSGLPSDRFFAERPEGSVSTLKIQRTQQEDSAVYLCASSLVRGDGTEAFFGQGTRLTVV.

The chain carries TRBV5-1 and TRBJ1-4, with a weak D call TRBD1 (6 bases). The CDR3 consists of 15 residues. CDR1 and CDR2 from the germline V gene are SGHRS and YFSETQ. Trimming took 1 base from V and 5 from J, leaving 12 bases between them. The CDR3 nucleotides are TGCGCCAGCAGCTTGATGGGGGGGCCAAATGAAAAACTGTTTTTT. Translating it yields CASSLMGGPNEKLFF.